The 8 T cell receptor beta chains in this list originate from one sample, sequenced in a study of T cells in Graves' hyperthyroidism and ophthalmopathy. Amplified TCR beta CDR3 regions derived from RNA transcripts. The TCR CDR3 was amplified in a first-round RT-PCR using the HTBI primer set. TCRdb re-analysed the multiplex PCR reads in MiXCR, keeping a single row per CDR3 protein. The sample yields hundreds of thousands of distinct CDR3 sequences, around 15% seen once. Sequencing was performed on blood. The receptor source for this set is a woman between 18 and 29 years old with Graves' hyperthyroidism.

The sample holds a few counts of this clonotype. The chain has TRBV27 and TRBJ2-1; weak D call: TRBD2 (5 bases). Per germline, CDR1 MNHEY and CDR2 SMNVEV (reference sequence). V was clipped by 3 bases and J by 5 bases, with 14 bases between them. The CDR3 has 15 residues. CDR3 in DNA: TGTGCCAGCAGTTTCCTTGGGCTAGCCAACAATGAGCAGTTCTTC. Protein sequence: CASSFLGLANNEQFF.

This clonotype was detected many times. This sequence joins TRBV15 and TRBJ1-2; D is unclear. V was clipped by 3 bases and J by 4 bases, with 9 bases between them. Looked up from germline, CDR1 is LNHNV and CDR2 is YYDKDF (reference sequence). The CDR3 contains 13 residues. CDR3 nucleotides: TGTGCCACCAGCAGGGAAACTTCCTATGGCTACACCTTC. Translation gives CATSRETSYGYTF.

This chain connects TRBV2 to TRBJ1-5; D unresolved. The ends were cut back, 2 bases at V and 2 bases at J, with 10 bases in the middle. Germline values: CDR1 SNHLY, CDR2 FYNNEI. There are 15 residues in the CDR3. The CDR3 region has the DNA TGTGCCAGCAGTGAAATGGAGGGAGGCAATCAGCCCCAGCATTTT. Protein product: CASSEMEGGNQPQHF. Based on the CDR3 plus reference TRBV2 and TRBJ1-5, the full variable domain is EPEVTQTPSHQVTQMGQEVILRCVPISNHLYFYWYRQILGQKVEFLVSFYNNEISEKSEIFDDQFSVERPDGSNFTLKIRSTKLEDSAMYFCASSEMEGGNQPQHFGDGTRLSIL.

This clonotype showed up many times. The chain links TRBV10-3 to TRBJ1-1; 10 nucleotides agree with TRBD1. Losses at the gene ends were 11 bases for V and 0 bases for J; bases not matched to a gene: 3. CDR3 length equals 13 residues. Germline V gene lookup returns CDR1 ENHRY and CDR2 SYGVKD. The CDR3 here is CAVGQGMNTEAFF. The DNA of the CDR3 is TGTGCCGTGGGACAGGGGATGAACACTGAAGCTTTCTTT.

This clonotype was seen many times. This sequence joins TRBV15 and TRBJ2-7; 8 nucleotides match TRBD1. V dropped 4 bases and J dropped 6; count of bases not matched to a gene: 2. CDR1 LNHNV and CDR2 YYDKDF come from the germline V gene (reference sequence). This CDR3 has 12 amino acids. This CDR3 reads CATSTDRGEQYF. CDR3 sequence (DNA): TGTGCCACCAGCACCGACAGGGGCGAGCAGTACTTC.

This clonotype was counted only a few times. The J gene is TRBJ1-1, the V gene TRBV6-1, with 9 positions matching TRBD1. After removal of 4 bases from V and 1 base from J, the junction contained 4 bases not matched to a gene. This CDR3 is 15 amino acids long. Germline CDR1 MNHNS, CDR2 SASEGT. In nucleotides, the CDR3 is TGTGCCAGCAGTGTAGACAGGGGGAAGAACACTGAAGCTTTCTTT. Its translation is CASSVDRGKNTEAFF.

In nucleotides, the CDR3 is TGCAGCGTTCAGACCACCGGGGAGCTGTTTTTT. Translation: CSVQTTGELFF. V usage is TRBV29-1 and J usage is TRBJ2-2; no clear D. Germline values: CDR1 SQVTM, CDR2 ANQGSEA. V shed 5 bases and J shed 4 bases, with 5 bases lying between them. The CDR3 is 11 amino acids.

This clonotype showed up many times. The gene calls are TRBV27 and TRBJ2-7; no reliable D call. V was cut by 2 bases and J by 4 bases, with 21 bases left in between. This CDR3 comprises 17 residues. Germline V lookup: CDR1 MNHEY, CDR2 SMNVEV (reference sequence). CDR3 in amino acids: CASSLRASTPYGYEQYF. DNA for the CDR3: TGTGCCAGCAGTTTAAGGGCCAGTACTCCGTACGGGTACGAGCAGTACTTC.